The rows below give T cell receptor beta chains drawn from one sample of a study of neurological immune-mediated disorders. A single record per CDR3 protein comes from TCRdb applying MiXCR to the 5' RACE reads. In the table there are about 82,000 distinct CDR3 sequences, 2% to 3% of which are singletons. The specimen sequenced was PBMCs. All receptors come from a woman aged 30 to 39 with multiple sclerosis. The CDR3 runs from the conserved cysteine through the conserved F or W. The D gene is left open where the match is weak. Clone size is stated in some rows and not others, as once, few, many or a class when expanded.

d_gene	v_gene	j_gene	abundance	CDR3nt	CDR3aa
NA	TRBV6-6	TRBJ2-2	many	TGTGCCACAGGAGCCGGGGAGCTGTTTTTT	CATGAGELFF
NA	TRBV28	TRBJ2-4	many	TGTGCCAGCAGTTTGGCGGGGTGGAGCAAGGAAAACATTCAGTACTTC	CASSLAGWSKENIQYF
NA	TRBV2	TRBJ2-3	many	TGTGCCAGCAGTGATGTTGCGGCTAGCACAGATACGCAGTATTTT	CASSDVAASTDTQYF
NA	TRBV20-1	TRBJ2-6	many	TGCAGTGCTAGCGGGATTGGATCTGGGGCCAACGTCCTGACTTTC	CSASGIGSGANVLTF
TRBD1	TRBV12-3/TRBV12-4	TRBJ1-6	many	TGTGCCAGCAGCCTAACAGGGGCTCCAGGTTTCCTCCACTTT	CASSLTGAPGFLHF
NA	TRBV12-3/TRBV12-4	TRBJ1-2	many	TGTGCCAGCAGTTATAGGTCAAACTATGGCTACACCTTC	CASSYRSNYGYTF
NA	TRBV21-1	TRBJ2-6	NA	TGTGCCAGCAACAACAACCATTCTGGGGCCAACGTCCTGACTTTC	CASNNNHSGANVLTF
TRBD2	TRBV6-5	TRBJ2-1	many	TGTGCCAGCAGTTACTCGAGAGCACCGGGACTAGCGGGTCCTGAGCAGTTCTTC	CASSYSRAPGLAGPEQFF
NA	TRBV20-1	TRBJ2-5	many	TGCAGTGCTAGAGCATGGGGTAGAGAGTACCAAGAGACCCAGTACTTC	CSARAWGREYQETQYF
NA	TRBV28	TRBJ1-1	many	TGTGCCAGCAGTTTCCTAACTGGGGCTTTCTTT	CASSFLTGAFF
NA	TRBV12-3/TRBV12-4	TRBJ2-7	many	TGTGCCAGCAGTCCCAACCCAGGGAACTCCTACGAGCAGTACTTC	CASSPNPGNSYEQYF
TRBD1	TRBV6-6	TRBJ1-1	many	TGTGCCAGCAGGCCCACGACAGGGGAAAAAGCTTTCTTT	CASRPTTGEKAFF
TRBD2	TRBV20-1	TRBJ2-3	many	TGCAGTGCGACTTCCCCGGGACTAGCGGGAGGGAGCACAGATACGCAGTATTTT	CSATSPGLAGGSTDTQYF
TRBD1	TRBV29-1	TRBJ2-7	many	TGCAGCGCCCGTCCGGACAGGCCGCCCTACGAGCAGTACTTC	CSARPDRPPYEQYF
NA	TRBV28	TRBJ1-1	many	TGTGCCAGCAGTTTCGGTCACACTGAAGCTTTCTTT	CASSFGHTEAFF
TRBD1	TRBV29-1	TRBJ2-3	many	TGCAGCGCTGAGAGGGGGCCAGGTACGCAGTATTTT	CSAERGPGTQYF
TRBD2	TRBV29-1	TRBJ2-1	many	TGCAGCGTTGAATTGTCCGGACTAGCGGTGACCAATGAGCAGTTCTTC	CSVELSGLAVTNEQFF
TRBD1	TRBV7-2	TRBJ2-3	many	TGTGCCAGCAGGCCCCCTAGGGACAGGGTATCAGATACGCAGTATTTT	CASRPPRDRVSDTQYF
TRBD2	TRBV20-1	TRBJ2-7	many	TGCAGTGCTCGCGATAGCGGGAGATACGAGCAGTACTTC	CSARDSGRYEQYF
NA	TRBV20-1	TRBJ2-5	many	TGCAGTGCTCGAGATCCGGGACTCCAAGAGACCCAGTACTTC	CSARDPGLQETQYF
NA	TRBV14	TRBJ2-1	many	TGTGCCAGCTCCTTCGACCGTGAGCAGTTCTTC	CASSFDREQFF
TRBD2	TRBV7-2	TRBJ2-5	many	TGTGCCAGCAGCTTAGTAGTCACTAGCGGGAGTGGGAAGACCCAGTACTTC	CASSLVVTSGSGKTQYF
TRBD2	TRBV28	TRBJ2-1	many	TGTGCCAGCAGGGCTAGCGGGAGTTACAATGAGCAGTTCTTC	CASRASGSYNEQFF
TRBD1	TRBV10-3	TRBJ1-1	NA	TGTGCCATCAGTCCCGCGGACAGGGCGAACACTGAAGCTTTCTTT	CAISPADRANTEAFF
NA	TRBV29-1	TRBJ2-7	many	TGCAGCGTTGAAGAGCCAGGGCAGGGTTACGAGCAGTACTTC	CSVEEPGQGYEQYF
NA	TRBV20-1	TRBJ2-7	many	TGCAGTGCTAGTTACGGGGGCTCCTACGAGCAGTACTTC	CSASYGGSYEQYF
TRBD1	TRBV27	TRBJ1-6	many	TGTGCCAGCAGTTCCCGACAGGGGGCCAATTCACCCCTCCACTTT	CASSSRQGANSPLHF
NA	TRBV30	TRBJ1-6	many	TGTGCCTGGACCCTGTACAGGGATTCACCCCTCCACTTT	CAWTLYRDSPLHF
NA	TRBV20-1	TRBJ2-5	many	TGCAGTGCTAGAGACAGGGGTGGAGAGACCCAGTACTTC	CSARDRGGETQYF
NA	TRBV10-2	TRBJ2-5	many	TGCGCCAGCAGTGAGAACCAAGAGACCCAGTACTTC	CASSENQETQYF
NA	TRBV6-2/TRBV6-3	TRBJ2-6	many	TGTGCCAGCAGTTACTCCCGAAGTAACTCTGGGGCCAACGTCCTGACTTTC	CASSYSRSNSGANVLTF
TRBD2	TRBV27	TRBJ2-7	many	TGTGCCAGCAGTTTAAAATCTAGCGGGTACGAGCAGTACTTC	CASSLKSSGYEQYF
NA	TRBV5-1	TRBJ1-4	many	TGCGCCAGCAGCTTGGAAGCAACTAATGAAAAACTGTTTTTT	CASSLEATNEKLFF
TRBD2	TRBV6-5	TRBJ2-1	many	TGTGCCAGCAGTCCACTAGCGGGAGCCACCAATGAGCAGTTCTTC	CASSPLAGATNEQFF
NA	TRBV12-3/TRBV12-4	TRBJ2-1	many	TGTGCCAGCAGTCCAGGGCCCGGCAATGAGCAGTTCTTC	CASSPGPGNEQFF
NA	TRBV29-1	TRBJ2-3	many	TGCAGCGTTAGCCCCCGGGGCTCAGGGACAACGCAGTATTTT	CSVSPRGSGTTQYF
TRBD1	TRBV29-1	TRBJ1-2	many	TGCAGCGCCCGGACAGGGTATGGCTACACCTTC	CSARTGYGYTF
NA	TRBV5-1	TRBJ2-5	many	TGCGCCAGCAGCTTGTCCGGGACTGCCCAAGAGACCCAGTACTTC	CASSLSGTAQETQYF
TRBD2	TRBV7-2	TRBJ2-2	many	TGTGCCAGCAGCGCCTGGGCGAGCGGGAGGAAAAACACCGGGGAGCTGTTTTTT	CASSAWASGRKNTGELFF
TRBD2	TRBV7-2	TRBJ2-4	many	TGTGCCAGCAGCGCGGGGGAAAACATTCAGTACTTC	CASSAGENIQYF
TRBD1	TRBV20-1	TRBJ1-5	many	TGCAGTGCACCCGACAGGGTCGGGTTGCAGCCCCAGCATTTT	CSAPDRVGLQPQHF
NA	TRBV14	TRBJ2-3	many	TGTGCCAGCAGCCAAGCCGGGACTAGCACAGATACGCAGTATTTT	CASSQAGTSTDTQYF
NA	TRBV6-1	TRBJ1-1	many	TGTGCCAGCAGTGGCCAGGGGAACACTGAAGCTTTCTTT	CASSGQGNTEAFF
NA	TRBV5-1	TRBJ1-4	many	TGCGCCAGCAGCTTGGAGCGGAGGGCGATCAATGAAAAACTGTTTTTT	CASSLERRAINEKLFF
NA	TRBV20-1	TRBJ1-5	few	TGTAGTGCGGCCGGCAATCAGCCCCAGAATTTT	CSAAGNQPQNF
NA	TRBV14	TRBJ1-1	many	TGTGCCAGTCAGGAGTATAGGGCTGAAGCTTTCTTT	CASQEYRAEAFF
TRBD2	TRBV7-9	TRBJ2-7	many	TGTGCCAGCAGCCCAGAGATACGGGAGGGCCATACGTTTTATTACGAGCAGTACTTC	CASSPEIREGHTFYYEQYF
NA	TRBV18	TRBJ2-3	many	TGTGCCAGCTCACCACCAAGCGAAGTCTATACGCAGTATTTT	CASSPPSEVYTQYF
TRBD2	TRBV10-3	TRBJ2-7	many	TGTGCCATCAGGCGGGAGGTGAGGGACGAGCAGTACTTC	CAIRREVRDEQYF
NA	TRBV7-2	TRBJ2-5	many	TGTGCCAGCAGCTTTCGAGAGACCCAGTACTTC	CASSFRETQYF